The present T cell receptor (beta chain) was sequenced within a study of blood T cell repertoires in COVID-19. Study overall: Nucleic acid was either cDNA or gDNA, and it came from T cells, B-cell-depleted T cells, or PBMCs.

Unmatched junction bases numbered 9, after V lost 3 bases and J lost 0 bases. The length of the CDR3 is 17 residues. Germline loops: CDR1 KGHSH, CDR2 LQKENI. Authors' analysis steps: Researchers report that nucleated cell counts were estimated from reference gene primer amplification. The method was immunoSEQ multiplex PCR; TCRdb's version includes in-frame clones alone and lacks a portion of them. Clone size and the V and J calls come from that table; the DNA yielded D and trimming. The data contain hundreds of thousands of clones, approximately 90% of them seen just once; the ten biggest clones take up roughly 3%.

V and J are TRBV18 and TRBJ2-7; the match to TRBD2 covers 9 bases. Sequencing used peripheral blood. The TCR comes from a man aged 18 to 29 with active or convalescent COVID-19. The CDR3, as DNA: TGTGCCAGCTCACCTTCCAAGGGTAGCGGGAGCTCCTACGAGCAGTACTTC. This encodes CASSPSKGSGSSYEQYF.